The clone carrying this TCR beta chain was detected a few times. Its antigen remains unidentified. This entry comes from a study of cytomegalovirus exposure and HLA in healthy donors. Primers included in the PCR were 60 Vbeta and 13 Jbeta primers. In the original processing: Roughly 11 million of the roughly 80 million unique TCR beta chains counted in a later analysis were shared. The protocol was immunoSEQ multiplex PCR, while the TCRdb copy is restricted to in-frame clones and leaves out a portion. V, J and clone size derive from that table, while D and trimming were established from the DNA sequence. This table has tens of thousands of clones, roughly 72% appearing once. The length of the CDR3 is 14 residues. Trimming shortened V by 8 bases and J by 7 bases, and 18 bases separated the two germline ends. Germline V gives CDR1 MNHNY, CDR2 SVGAGI (reference sequence). Study results and caveats: Later analysis revealed greater clonal expansion in HLA-associated TCR beta chains than in equally common others. High specificity and sensitivity for cytomegalovirus status were reported for the classifier.

Material for sequencing was PBMCs. The origin of this receptor is a woman between 45 and 60 years old in good health and CMV-seropositive. The rearrangement uses TRBV6-6 and TRBJ1-5; D possibly corresponds to TRBD1 (6 bases). CDR3 loop: CASHRAGVGQPQHF. Here the CDR3 DNA reads TGTGCCAGCCACAGGGCGGGGGTGGGACAGCCCCAGCATTTT.